The sequence of this T cell receptor (beta chain) was determined in a study of OX40 agonist ivuxolimab in advanced cancers. CDR1 and CDR2 (germline): SGHRS, YFSETQ. V lost 4 bases and J lost 2; bases outside the gene matches: 3. The CDR3 has 13 amino acids. Sequencing used immunoSEQ multiplex PCR; TCRdb keeps in-frame clones, though not all of them. The repertoire holds about 100,000 clones, approximately 80% seen once, with approximately 5.5% in the top ten. Here the sequenced sample was CD4+ or CD8+ T cells sorted from blood, taken in a trial of the OX40 agonist ivuxolimab. The V and J genes are TRBV5-1 and TRBJ2-7; 7 bases match TRBD2. The source is an adult with an advanced solid tumor such as melanoma, head and neck, liver or kidney cancer. In DNA, the CDR3 is TGCGCCAGCAGCGTGGGGGGGACCTACGAGCAGTACTTC. This gives the protein CASSVGGTYEQYF.